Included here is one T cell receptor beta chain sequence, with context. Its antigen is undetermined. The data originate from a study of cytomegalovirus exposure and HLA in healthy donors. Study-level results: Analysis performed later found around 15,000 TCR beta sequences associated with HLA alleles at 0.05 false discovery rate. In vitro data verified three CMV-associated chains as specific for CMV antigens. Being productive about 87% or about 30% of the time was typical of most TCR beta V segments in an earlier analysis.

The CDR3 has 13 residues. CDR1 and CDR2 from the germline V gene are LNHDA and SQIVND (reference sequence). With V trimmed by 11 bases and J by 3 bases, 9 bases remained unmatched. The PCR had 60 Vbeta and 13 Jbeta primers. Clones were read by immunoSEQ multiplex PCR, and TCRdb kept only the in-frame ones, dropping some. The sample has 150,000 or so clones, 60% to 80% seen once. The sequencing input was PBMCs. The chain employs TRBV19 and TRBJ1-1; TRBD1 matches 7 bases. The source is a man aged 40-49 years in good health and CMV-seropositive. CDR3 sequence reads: CAAQGVTDTEAFF. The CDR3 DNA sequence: TGTGCCGCTCAGGGGGTTACGGACACTGAAGCTTTCTTT.